The present TCR beta chain was sequenced within a study of cytomegalovirus exposure and HLA in healthy donors. This CDR3 spans 17 amino acids. CDR1 and CDR2 from the germline V gene are SGHRS and YFSETQ. V was clipped by 4 bases and J by 5 bases; unmatched bases: 10. Regarding the study as a whole: TCR beta sequences numbering around 15,000 were associated with HLA alleles at 0.05 false discovery rate in a later analysis. Most TCR sequences showed up rarely, but some public TCRs showed up in many donors.

The PCR employed 60 Vbeta primers together with 13 Jbeta primers. Repertoires were generated with immunoSEQ multiplex PCR, while TCRdb's copy carries only in-frame clones and drops some. The table records 140,000 to 150,000 clones, almost 80% of them present only once. On this clone itself: The antigen remains undetermined.

The receptor's source is a woman aged 40 to 49 in good health and CMV-seropositive. The material sequenced was PBMCs. The chain couples TRBV5-1 to TRBJ2-5, with TRBD2 identical over 14 bases. The CDR3 coding sequence is TGCGCCAGCAGCACCCGACTAGCGGGGGGGCCGGGGGAGACCCAGTACTTC. Residues: CASSTRLAGGPGETQYF.